This entry describes one T cell receptor beta chain. Its antigen target is currently unknown. Per-base qualities were not stored, and no clone one base away is much larger. This entry is derived from a study of blood T cell repertoires in COVID-19 (dated by TCRdb to about 2020). For the study in its entirety: The collaborator samples originated in the United States, Italy and Spain and spanned the acute and convalescent phases of COVID-19. The prospective study material was composed of cDNA or gDNA derived from T cells, B-cell-depleted T cells, or PBMCs. Subjects who had been exposed to COVID-19, were actively infected with it, or had recovered from it provided the deeply sampled blood TCRbeta repertoires that made up the dataset. A freely available public database, intended as a resource for researchers studying the immune response to SARS-CoV-2, is where the repertoires were released. The samples were drawn from the first 160 participants of the ongoing ImmuneRACE study and from 1,200 or so subjects provided by 6 global collaborators. The sample metadata nearly always contained a de-identified subject ID, COVID-19 status, age in years and sex. HLA class I and class II types, where available, came from metadata supplied by the sample provider rather than from assay-based typing.

TCRbeta CDR3 regions were amplified from genomic DNA by means of the immunoSEQ Assay, a bias-controlled multiplex PCR. Concerning the study's data processing: The number of nucleated cells in each sample was estimated by amplification of reference gene primers within the assay. To quantify the absolute abundance of each unique TCRbeta CDR3 rearrangement, sequence reads were collapsed and filtered. For each sample, productive Simpson clonality was calculated as the square root of Simpson's diversity index over productive rearrangements. TCRdb obtained this table from immuneACCESS and retained in-frame rearrangements with V and J assigned. These tables miss some clones; where compared with another copy, unresolved V genes account for less than half of the shortfall, and the remainder is unexplained. D and trimming were read from the DNA, whereas the V and J calls and clone size are those reported in that table. The sample table shows 150,000 to 200,000 clones, and 70% to 85% are seen once. The ten largest clones take up approximately 6.8% of the sample.

What the work shows at the level of the full study, not this receptor alone: The quantity of clinical and demographic metadata differed by source and by participant and was supplied without curation.

One collaborating source in Seattle enrolled patients while the patients were actively infected and followed the patients over time throughout the course of disease. The collaborating institutions used their own protocols to collect whole blood in K2EDTA tubes. Collaborator samples were shipped for TCRbeta analysis as frozen whole blood, isolated PBMCs, or DNA extracted from either sample type. CDR1 is given as SNHLY and CDR2 as FYNNEI, both from the germline V gene. From the cysteine through the phenylalanine, the CDR3 covers 13 amino acids. The retained sequence is limited to the CDR3, 39 bases, with the frame set at the first base. V is clipped by 8 bases and J by 3 bases, and the sequence between their germline boundaries is 11 bases long.

The chain is assembled from TRBV2 and TRBJ1-3; the D segment cannot be called with confidence. The receptor comes from a woman in her forties with COVID-19, enrolled during active disease. The sample was peripheral blood. The sequence in DNA is TGTGCCAGCCTAAGGCAGGTTGGAAACACCATATATTTT. This translates into CASLRQVGNTIYF.